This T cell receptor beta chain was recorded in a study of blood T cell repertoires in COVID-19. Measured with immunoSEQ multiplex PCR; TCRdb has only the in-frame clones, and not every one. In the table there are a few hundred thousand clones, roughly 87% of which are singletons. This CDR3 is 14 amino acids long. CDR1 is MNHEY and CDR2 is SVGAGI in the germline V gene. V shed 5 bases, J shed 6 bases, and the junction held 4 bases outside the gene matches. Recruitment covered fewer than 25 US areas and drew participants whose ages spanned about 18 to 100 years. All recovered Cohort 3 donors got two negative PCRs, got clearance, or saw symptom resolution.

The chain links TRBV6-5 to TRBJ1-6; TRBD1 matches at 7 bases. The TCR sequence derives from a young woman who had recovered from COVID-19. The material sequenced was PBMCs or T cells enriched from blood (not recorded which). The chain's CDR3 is CASSLAGGNSPLHF. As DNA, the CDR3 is TGTGCCAGCAGTCTGGCAGGGGGTAATTCACCCCTCCACTTT.